The clone carrying this T cell receptor (beta chain) was found a few times. What it binds is not known. Each patient went into thyroid surgery without having received any treatment. CDR1 is SNHLY and CDR2 is FYNNEI in the germline V gene. V lost 6 bases, J lost 5 bases, and 16 bases lay in between. This CDR3 comprises 14 residues. Per the authors' pipeline: The authors used CDR3 differences across clinicopathological groups to build a distant-metastasis classifier for papillary thyroid cancer. MiXCR reprocessed the PCR reads for TCRdb. These V and J calls derive from TCRdb rather than the authors' analysis. Among about 16,000 clones listed, 25% to 30% were seen once. The entry originates in a study of metastatic and nonmetastatic thyroid tumors. The wider study: Both malignant and benign thyroid patients supplied peripheral blood and tumor or nodule tissue samples, across which the repertoires of these patients were then compared. The study's findings and limits: When malignant thyroid tumors were compared with benign nodules, TCR beta diversity was reportedly significantly higher in the malignant tumors. This held in both blood and tumor samples.

This rearrangement joins TRBV2 to TRBJ1-1; tentative D call: TRBD1 (6 bases). The sequenced material came from adjacent normal tissue. The clonotype was recovered from a female donor with papillary thyroid cancer or a benign thyroid nodule (not recorded which). Some clones in this sample may be carry-over from other donors' samples. In nucleotides, the CDR3 is TGTGCCAGCAGCCCCACAGGGTATAAAACTGAAGCTTTCTTT. Translated: CASSPTGYKTEAFF.